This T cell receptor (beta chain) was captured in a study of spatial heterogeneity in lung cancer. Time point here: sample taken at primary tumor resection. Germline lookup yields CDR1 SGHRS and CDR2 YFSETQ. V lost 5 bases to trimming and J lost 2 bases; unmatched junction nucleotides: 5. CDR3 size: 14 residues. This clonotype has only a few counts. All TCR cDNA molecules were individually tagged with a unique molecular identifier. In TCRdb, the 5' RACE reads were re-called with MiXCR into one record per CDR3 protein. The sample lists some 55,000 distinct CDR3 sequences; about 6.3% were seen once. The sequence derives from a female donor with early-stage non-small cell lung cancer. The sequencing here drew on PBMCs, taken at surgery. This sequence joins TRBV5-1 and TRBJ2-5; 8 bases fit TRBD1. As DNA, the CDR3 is TGCGCCAGCAGTCTGGACAGGGAGCAAGAGACCCAGTACTTC. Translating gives CASSLDREQETQYF.